This entry is about one TCR beta chain. The target antigen is unknown. This entry is derived from a study of OX40 agonist ivuxolimab in advanced cancers. Study-wide background: Every 2 weeks, patients received ivuxolimab intravenously, dosed at 0.01 to 10 mg/kg. Subjects had a mean age of roughly 57 years, with a range of 23 to 79; more than 70% were male. Study-level results: Relative to CD4+ cells, CD8+ T cells on average had more expanded clones.

V was shortened by 4 bases and J by 9 bases, with 16 bases between the two germline ends. The CDR3 loop spans 14 amino acids. Germline V gives CDR1 SGHTA, CDR2 FQGNSA. Profiled with immunoSEQ multiplex PCR; TCRdb holds only in-frame clones, not every one. The top ten clones hold approximately 10% of a sample with about 69,000 clones, almost 90% of them seen once. The source is an adult with an advanced solid tumor such as melanoma, head and neck, liver or kidney cancer. Sequenced material: CD4+ or CD8+ T cells sorted from blood, taken in a trial of the OX40 agonist ivuxolimab. V gene TRBV7-2 combines with J gene TRBJ2-1; D is ambiguous. CDR3 bases: TGTGCCAGCAGCTCGCCGTCGGTGGGCGCTGAGCAGTTCTTC. It translates to CASSSPSVGAEQFF.